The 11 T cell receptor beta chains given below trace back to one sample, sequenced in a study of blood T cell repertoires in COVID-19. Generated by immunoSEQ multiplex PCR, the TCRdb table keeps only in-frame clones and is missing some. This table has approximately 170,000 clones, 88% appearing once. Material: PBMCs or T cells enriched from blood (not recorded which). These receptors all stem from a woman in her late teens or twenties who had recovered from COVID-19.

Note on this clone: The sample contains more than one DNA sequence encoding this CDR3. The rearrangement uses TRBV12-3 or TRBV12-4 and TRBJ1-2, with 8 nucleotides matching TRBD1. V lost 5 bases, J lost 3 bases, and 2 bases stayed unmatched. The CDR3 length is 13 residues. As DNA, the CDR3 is TGTGCCAGCAGTCCGACAGGGGACTATGGCTACACCTTC. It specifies CASSPTGDYGYTF.

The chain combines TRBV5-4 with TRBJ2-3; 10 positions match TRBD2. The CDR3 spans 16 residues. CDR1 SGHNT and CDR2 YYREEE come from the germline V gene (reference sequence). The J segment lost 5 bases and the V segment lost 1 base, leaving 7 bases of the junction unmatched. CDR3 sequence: CASSLYSGGAQDTQYF. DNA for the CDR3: TGTGCCAGCAGCTTGTACAGCGGGGGGGCACAAGATACGCAGTATTTT.

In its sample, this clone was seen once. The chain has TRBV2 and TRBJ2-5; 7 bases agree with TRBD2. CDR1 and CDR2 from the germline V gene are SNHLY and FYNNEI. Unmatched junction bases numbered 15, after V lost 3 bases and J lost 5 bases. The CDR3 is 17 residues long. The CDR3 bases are TGTGCCAGCAGTGATCGAGGTTGGGGCGGGGGAGGCGAGACCCAGTACTTC. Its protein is CASSDRGWGGGGETQYF.

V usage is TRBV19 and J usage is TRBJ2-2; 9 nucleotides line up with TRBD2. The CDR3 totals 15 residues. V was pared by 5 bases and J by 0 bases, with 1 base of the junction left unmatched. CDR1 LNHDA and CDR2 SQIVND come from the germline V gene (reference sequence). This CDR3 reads CASSGLASNTGELFF. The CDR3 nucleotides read TGTGCCAGTAGTGGACTAGCGTCGAACACCGGGGAGCTGTTTTTT. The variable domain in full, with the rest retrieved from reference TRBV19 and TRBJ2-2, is DGGITQSPKYLFRKEGQNVTLSCEQNLNHDAMYWYRQDPGQGLRLIYYSQIVNDFQKGDIAEGYSVSREKKESFPLTVTSAQKNPTAFYLCASSGLASNTGELFFGEGSRLTVL.

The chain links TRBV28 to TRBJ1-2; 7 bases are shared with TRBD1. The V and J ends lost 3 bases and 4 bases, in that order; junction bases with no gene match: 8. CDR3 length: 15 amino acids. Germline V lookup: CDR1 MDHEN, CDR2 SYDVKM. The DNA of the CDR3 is TGTGCCAGCAGTTTCGTGGGACAGCCGCTCTATGGCTACACCTTC. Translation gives CASSFVGQPLYGYTF.

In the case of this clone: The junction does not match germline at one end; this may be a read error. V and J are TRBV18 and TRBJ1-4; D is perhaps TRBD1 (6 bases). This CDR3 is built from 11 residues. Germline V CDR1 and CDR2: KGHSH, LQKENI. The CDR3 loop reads CAGSGQEKLFF. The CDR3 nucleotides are TGTGCCGGCTCGGGACAAGAAAAACTGTTTTTT.

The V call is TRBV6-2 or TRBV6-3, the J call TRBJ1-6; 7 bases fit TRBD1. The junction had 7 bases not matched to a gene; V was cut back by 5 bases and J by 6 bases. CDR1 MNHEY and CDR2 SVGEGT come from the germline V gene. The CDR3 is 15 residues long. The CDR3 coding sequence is TGTGCCAGCAGTCTCTTGGACAGGTCTAATTCACCCCTCCACTTT. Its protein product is CASSLLDRSNSPLHF.

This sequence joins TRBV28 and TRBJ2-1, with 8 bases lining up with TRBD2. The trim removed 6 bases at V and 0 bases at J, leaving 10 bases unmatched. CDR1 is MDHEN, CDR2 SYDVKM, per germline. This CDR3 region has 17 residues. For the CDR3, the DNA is TGTGCCAGCAGCCTTCTACGCGGGGGGAGCTCCTACAATGAGCAGTTCTTC. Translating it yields CASSLLRGGSSYNEQFF.

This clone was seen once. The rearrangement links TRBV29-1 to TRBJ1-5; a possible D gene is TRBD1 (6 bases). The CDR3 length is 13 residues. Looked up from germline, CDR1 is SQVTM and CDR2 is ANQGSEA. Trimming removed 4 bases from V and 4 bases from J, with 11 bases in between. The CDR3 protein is CSVGGQANQPQHF. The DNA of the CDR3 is TGCAGCGTTGGGGGGCAGGCAAATCAGCCCCAGCATTTT.

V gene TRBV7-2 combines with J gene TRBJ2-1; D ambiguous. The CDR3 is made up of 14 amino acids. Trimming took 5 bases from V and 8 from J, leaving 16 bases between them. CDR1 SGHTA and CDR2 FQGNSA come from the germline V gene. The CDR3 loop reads CASSPGFSKDEQFF. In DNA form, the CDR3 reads TGTGCCAGCAGCCCTGGGTTTAGCAAGGATGAGCAGTTCTTC.

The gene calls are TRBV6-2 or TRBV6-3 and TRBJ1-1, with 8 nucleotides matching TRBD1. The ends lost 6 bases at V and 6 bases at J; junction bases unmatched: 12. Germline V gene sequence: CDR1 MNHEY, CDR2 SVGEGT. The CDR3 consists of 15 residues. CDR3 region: CASSLPRQGSAEAFF. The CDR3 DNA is TGTGCCAGCAGCCTACCGAGACAGGGGTCCGCTGAAGCTTTCTTT.